These 29 T cell receptor beta chains came from one sample sequenced in a study of patients and donors after allogeneic stem cell transplantation. MiXCR, applied by TCRdb to the RT-PCR reads, yields one record per CDR3 protein. The repertoire holds around 160,000 distinct CDR3 sequences, with 30% as singletons. Sequenced sample: blood, either unsorted or a sorted T cell fraction (not recorded which). The receptors were sampled from a human donor who was either an allogeneic HSCT recipient or a stem cell or donor lymphocyte infusion donor (not recorded which). It is not recorded whose cells these are; they may come from a transplant donor.

The chain uses TRBV27 and TRBJ2-1; 11 nucleotides match TRBD2. Germline V gene sequence: CDR1 MNHEY, CDR2 SMNVEV (reference sequence). The CDR3 is 17 amino acids. After removal of 5 bases from V and 2 bases from J, the junction contained 8 bases not matched to a gene. The chain's CDR3 is CASSGLLAGGTYNEQFF. The CDR3 nucleotides are TGTGCCAGCAGTGGCCTCCTAGCGGGAGGCACCTACAATGAGCAGTTCTTC.

The chain carries TRBV18 and TRBJ2-7, with 7 bases lining up with TRBD1. The junction had 8 bases not matched to a gene; V was cut back by 3 bases and J by 0 bases. The CDR3 has 16 amino acids. Germline CDR1 reads KGHSH; CDR2 reads LQKENI. The CDR3, as DNA: TGTGCCAGCTCACCGGGACAGCTTATAAGCTCCTACGAGCAGTACTTC. Translating gives CASSPGQLISSYEQYF.

J is TRBJ1-1 and V is TRBV29-1; D not certain. V lost 0 bases to trimming and J lost 0 bases, with 5 bases between them. This CDR3 contains 13 residues. Germline V gives CDR1 SQVTM, CDR2 ANQGSEA. The chain's CDR3 is CSVEDRMNTEAFF. Here the CDR3 DNA reads TGCAGCGTTGAAGACAGAATGAACACTGAAGCTTTCTTT.

The chain has TRBV29-1 and TRBJ2-3; TRBD2 aligns across 12 bases. CDR3 size: 14 residues. With V trimmed by 7 bases and J by 2 bases, 4 bases remained unmatched. Germline V lookup: CDR1 SQVTM, CDR2 ANQGSEA. CDR3 sequence: CSASSGRATDTQYF. The DNA for the CDR3 is TGCAGCGCGTCTAGCGGGAGGGCCACAGATACGCAGTATTTT.

This clonotype occurred a few times. V usage is TRBV20-1 and J usage is TRBJ1-1, with 7 positions matching TRBD1. V lost 4 bases and J lost 1; bases outside the gene matches: 6. Germline CDR1 DFQATT, CDR2 SNEGSKA (reference sequence). The CDR3 runs 14 residues. The CDR3: CSATIRQGNTEAFF. Here the CDR3 DNA reads TGCAGTGCTACCATCCGACAGGGGAACACTGAAGCTTTCTTT.

This chain links TRBV7-9 with TRBJ2-7; TRBD1 is a possible D gene (5 bases). V was cut by 5 bases and J by 6 bases, with 8 bases left in between. CDR1 and CDR2 from the germline V gene are SEHNR and FQNEAQ (reference sequence). The CDR3 runs to 11 residues. The CDR3 nucleotides are TGTGCCAGCAGCCAGGGTAGCGAGCAGTACTTC. It specifies CASSQGSEQYF.

This clonotype was seen a few times. The chain links TRBV7-9 to TRBJ2-1; a weak D match, TRBD2 (5 bases). The V gene's germline CDR1 is SEHNR and CDR2 FQNEAQ (reference sequence). The V end was cut by 3 bases, the J end by 6 bases, with 9 bases between. The CDR3 covers 13 residues. Written as DNA, the CDR3 is TGTGCCAGCAGCTTCTCGAGGGTCAATGAGCAGTTCTTC. This sequence encodes CASSFSRVNEQFF.

V and J are TRBV28 and TRBJ2-2; D is possibly TRBD1 (5 bases). Germline-derived CDR1 and CDR2 are MDHEN and SYDVKM. This CDR3 is 14 amino acids long. Trimming stripped 3 bases from V and 6 bases from J, with 11 bases between. This chain's CDR3 is CASSLGPQAGELFF. The CDR3, as DNA: TGTGCCAGCAGTTTGGGGCCCCAGGCCGGGGAGCTGTTTTTT.

In DNA, the CDR3 is TGTGCCTCAGACGGAGGGGCTTTGAACACTGAAGCTTTCTTT. This sequence encodes CASDGGALNTEAFF. This sequence joins TRBV30 and TRBJ1-1, with a weak D call TRBD1 (5 bases). The CDR3 is 14 residues long. Germline assignment: CDR1 GTSNPN and CDR2 SVGIG (reference sequence). Trimming pared 7 bases from V and 0 bases from J, leaving 15 bases between.

This clonotype came up a few times. The V gene is TRBV4-2, the J gene TRBJ2-7; D might be TRBD2 (6 bases). Germline loops: CDR1 LGHNA, CDR2 YNFKEQ. Trimming took off 0 bases at V and 1 base at J, with 10 bases between the two ends. This CDR3 has 15 amino acids. The CDR3 region is CASSQEISGSYEQYF. CDR3 DNA sequence: TGTGCCAGCAGCCAAGAGATTAGCGGATCCTACGAGCAGTACTTC.

This clonotype showed up just a few times. The rearrangement uses TRBV16 and TRBJ1-1; the D gene is possibly TRBD1 (5 bases). CDR3 length: 14 residues. Germline CDR1 reads KGHSY; CDR2 reads FQNENV. V was trimmed by 0 bases and J by 11 bases, leaving 16 bases between them. The CDR3 spells CASSQSDPRVTAFF. For the CDR3, the DNA is TGTGCCAGCAGCCAATCGGACCCCAGGGTGACCGCTTTCTTT.

The J gene is TRBJ2-2, the V gene TRBV7-2; D possibly uses TRBD1 or TRBD2 (5 bases each). From germline, CDR1 is SGHTA and CDR2 FQGNSA. V was trimmed by 4 bases and J by 8 bases, leaving 14 bases between them. The CDR3 consists of 14 residues. The CDR3 DNA follows: TGTGCCAGCAGCTCCGGGGCAGTCCGAGGGGAGCTGTTTTTT. Translated: CASSSGAVRGELFF.

The chain is built from TRBV5-1 and TRBJ2-3, with 12 bases lining up with TRBD2. Germline values: CDR1 SGHRS, CDR2 YFSETQ. Trimming cost V 7 bases and J 6 bases; bases outside gene matches: 9. The CDR3 totals 15 residues. CDR3 protein: CASQTSGSVKDTQYF. The DNA of the CDR3 is TGCGCCAGCCAGACTAGCGGGAGTGTCAAGGATACGCAGTATTTT.

The chain couples TRBV19 to TRBJ2-3; D ambiguous. Deletions cut 9 bases from V and 0 bases from J, with 10 bases between. Germline lookup yields CDR1 LNHDA and CDR2 SQIVND (reference sequence). There are 13 residues in the CDR3. The CDR3 DNA sequence: TGTGCCAGCGAATCAAGTAGCACAGATACGCAGTATTTT. Translation gives CASESSSTDTQYF.

This sequence joins TRBV7-6 and TRBJ1-2; D remains unclear. Trimming took 3 bases from V and 5 from J, leaving 7 bases between them. The length of the CDR3 is 12 residues. Germline V gene sequence: CDR1 SGHVS, CDR2 FNYEAQ. CDR3 region: CASSFGPYGYTF. In DNA form, the CDR3 reads TGTGCCAGCAGCTTCGGACCTTATGGCTACACCTTC.

The CDR3 coding sequence is TGCGCCAGCAGCCAAGAAATAGGGACAGGGAATTCCTACGAGCAGTACTTC. It specifies CASSQEIGTGNSYEQYF. The V call is TRBV4-3, the J call TRBJ2-7, with 9 nucleotides matching TRBD1. Per germline, CDR1 LGHNA and CDR2 YSLEER. The CDR3 consists of 17 residues. Losses at the gene ends were 0 bases for V and 1 base for J; bases not matched to a gene: 7.

The chain links TRBV4-2 to TRBJ2-1, with 9 nucleotides matching TRBD2. Germline CDR1 reads LGHNA; CDR2 reads YNFKEQ. This CDR3 is 14 amino acids long. The ends lost 1 base at V and 13 bases at J; junction bases unmatched: 8. The CDR3 nucleotides read TGTGCCAGCAGCCAAGTTCCGGGACTAGCCGACCAGTTCTTC. The encoded protein is CASSQVPGLADQFF.

The chain recombines TRBV6-2 or TRBV6-3 with TRBJ2-3; the match to TRBD1 covers 7 bases. From germline, CDR1 is MNHEY and CDR2 SVGEGT. V trimming: 2 bases; J trimming: 4 bases; junction bases outside the gene matches: 6. The CDR3 consists of 15 residues. The CDR3 DNA reads as TGTGCCAGCAGTTACGTCCCGCAGGGGGCAGATACGCAGTATTTT. Its translation: CASSYVPQGADTQYF.

CDR3 DNA: TGCGCCAGCAGCCAAGATGGGAGCTATGGCTACACCTTC. Translation: CASSQDGSYGYTF. This chain connects TRBV4-3 to TRBJ1-2; no reliable D call. Germline-derived CDR1 and CDR2 are LGHNA and YSLEER. The CDR3 has 13 amino acids. Trimming stripped 0 bases from V and 4 bases from J, with 6 bases between.

The DNA of the CDR3 is TGTGCCAGCAAAACGGGTGGGAGGCCCACCTACAATGAGCAGTTCTTC. Protein sequence: CASKTGGRPTYNEQFF. The chain joins TRBV6-2 or TRBV6-3 to TRBJ2-1; perhaps TRBD2 as D (6 bases). Trimming removed 7 bases from V and 2 bases from J, with 18 bases in between. The CDR3 is made up of 16 amino acids. Germline-derived CDR1 and CDR2 are MNHEY and SVGEGT.

The rearrangement joins TRBV3-1 to TRBJ1-1; D ambiguous. Germline assignment: CDR1 LGHDT and CDR2 YNNKEL (reference sequence). V dropped 1 base and J dropped 1 base, with 10 bases sitting between them. The CDR3 is made up of 15 amino acids. CDR3 sequence: CASSQGINRNTEAFF. The CDR3 DNA sequence: TGTGCCAGCAGCCAAGGGATCAATAGGAACACTGAAGCTTTCTTT.

The chain recombines TRBV27 with TRBJ2-7, with 7 bases fitting TRBD1. Germline V gene data show CDR1 as MNHEY and CDR2 as SMNVEV (reference sequence). This CDR3 comprises 14 residues. J was trimmed by 3 bases and V by 7 bases; bases with no gene match: 9. The CDR3 coding sequence is TGTGCCAGCAAAGTAAGAGGGGGCGTCTACGAGCAGTACTTC. This encodes CASKVRGGVYEQYF.

This clonotype came up many times. The chain has TRBV10-3 and TRBJ1-6; possibly TRBD1 for D (5 bases). The CDR3 is made up of 14 amino acids. Per germline, CDR1 ENHRY and CDR2 SYGVKD. V was shortened by 8 bases and J by 5 bases, with 13 bases between the two germline ends. The CDR3 loop is CAIHGGHNNSPLHF. CDR3 in DNA: TGTGCCATCCACGGTGGACATAATAATTCACCCCTCCACTTT.

The chain joins TRBV4-3 to TRBJ2-1, with D unresolved. This CDR3 comprises 13 residues. Germline values: CDR1 LGHNA, CDR2 YSLEER. V shed 1 base and J shed 6 bases, with 7 bases lying between them. CDR3 amino acids: CASSQVTTNEQFF. For the CDR3, the DNA is TGCGCCAGCAGCCAAGTTACGACCAATGAGCAGTTCTTC.

This chain joins TRBV10-1 and TRBJ2-7; TRBD2 might be the D (5 bases). Germline CDR1 reads WNHNN; CDR2 reads SYGVQD (reference sequence). The ends were cut back, 4 bases at V and 0 bases at J, with 10 bases in the middle. The CDR3 loop spans 14 amino acids. In DNA form, the CDR3 reads TGCGCCAGCAGTGCCAGACGGGGCTCCTACGAGCAGTACTTC. It codes for CASSARRGSYEQYF.

This clonotype was seen more than once but under ten times. This chain uses TRBV10-3 with TRBJ2-7; D not resolved. Trimming shortened V by 0 bases and J by 3 bases, and 12 bases separated the two germline ends. CDR1 and CDR2 (germline): ENHRY, SYGVKD. There are 15 residues in the CDR3. CDR3 amino acids: CAISESWGIHYEQYF. The CDR3 nucleotides are TGTGCCATCAGTGAGTCCTGGGGAATTCACTACGAGCAGTACTTC.

This rearrangement joins TRBV5-6 to TRBJ1-6; D remains unclear. The germline V gene has CDR1 SGHDT and CDR2 YYEEEE. This CDR3 contains 15 residues. V shed 1 base and J shed 3 bases, with 8 bases lying between them. In DNA form, the CDR3 reads TGTGCCAGCAGCTTGTCGGGTGTCTATAATTCACCCCTCCACTTT. This gives the protein CASSLSGVYNSPLHF.

In its sample, this clonotype was seen a few times. The rearrangement joins TRBV12-3 or TRBV12-4 to TRBJ2-1, with 10 bases that match TRBD2. This CDR3 contains 16 residues. Trimming cost V 5 bases and J 9 bases; bases outside gene matches: 13. This CDR3 reads CASSEAGRLAGLEQFF. The CDR3 bases are TGTGCCAGCAGTGAGGCCGGTCGACTAGCGGGCCTTGAGCAGTTCTTC.

The chain recombines TRBV25-1 with TRBJ2-3, with 10 bases that match TRBD2. This CDR3 has 15 residues. CDR1 is MGHDK, CDR2 SYGVNS, per germline. J was trimmed by 6 bases and V by 2 bases; bases with no gene match: 5. Here the CDR3 DNA reads TGTGCCAGCAGTGAAATCCTGGGACTAGCGGATACGCAGTATTTT. Protein sequence: CASSEILGLADTQYF.